Each of the 17 T cell receptor beta chains below was sequenced from the same sample in a study of T cell responses to AZD1222 COVID-19 vaccine. Sequencing used immunoSEQ multiplex PCR; TCRdb keeps in-frame clones, though not all of them. The sample lists 70,000 to 95,000 clones, around nine tenths occurring once. Material: peripheral blood, obtained 28 days after the second AZD1222 dose. The origin of the receptors is an adult who received the AZD1222 COVID-19 vaccine.

The chain uses TRBV3-1 (or the pseudogene TRBV3-2) and TRBJ2-4; perhaps TRBD1 as D (6 bases). V was trimmed by 2 bases and J by 5 bases, leaving 10 bases between them. Germline lookup yields CDR1 LGHDT and CDR2 YNNKEL (reference sequence). CDR3 size: 14 residues. The CDR3: CASSQRDNENIQYF. The CDR3 DNA follows: TGTGCCAGCAGCCAACGGGACAATGAAAACATTCAGTACTTC.

The J gene is TRBJ2-2, the V gene TRBV5-1; D might be TRBD1 (6 bases). Trimming took 5 bases from V and 3 from J, leaving 8 bases between them. CDR3 length equals 13 residues. Germline V gives CDR1 SGHRS, CDR2 YFSETQ. This chain's CDR3 is CASRDSDTGELFF. Written as DNA, the CDR3 is TGCGCCAGCAGGGACAGTGACACCGGGGAGCTGTTTTTT.

The chain uses TRBV18 and TRBJ1-2, with 7 bases identical to TRBD1. CDR1 KGHSH and CDR2 LQKENI come from the germline V gene. J was trimmed by 2 bases and V by 2 bases; bases with no gene match: 8. The CDR3 spans 16 residues. CDR3 sequence: CASSPDLQGNNYGYTF. The CDR3 DNA reads as TGTGCCAGCTCACCAGACTTACAGGGGAACAACTATGGCTACACCTTC.

V gene TRBV19 combines with J gene TRBJ1-1; tentatively, D is TRBD1 (5 bases). The ends were cut back, 5 bases at V and 10 bases at J, with 11 bases in the middle. Germline assignment: CDR1 LNHDA and CDR2 SQIVND (reference sequence). CDR3 length equals 11 residues. DNA for the CDR3: TGTGCCAGTAGTCGCGACCAGGGAGCTTTCTTT. It codes for CASSRDQGAFF.

The gene calls are TRBV10-3 and TRBJ1-6; D is unclear. V was trimmed by 7 bases and J by 6 bases, leaving 10 bases between them. Germline V gives CDR1 ENHRY, CDR2 SYGVKD. The CDR3 consists of 13 residues. The CDR3 spells CAIKRDTNSPLHF. The CDR3 nucleotides read TGTGCCATCAAGAGAGACACTAATTCACCCCTCCACTTT.

The chain couples TRBV7-2 to TRBJ1-1; D possibly corresponds to TRBD1 (5 bases). V lost 4 bases, J lost 3 bases, and 18 bases lay in between. This CDR3 region has 16 residues. The germline V gene has CDR1 SGHTA and CDR2 FQGNSA. Here the CDR3 reads CASSSQRAGSYTEAFF. The CDR3, as DNA: TGTGCCAGCAGCTCCCAGCGGGCAGGGAGTTACACTGAAGCTTTCTTT.

This clone was counted only a few times. V gene TRBV6-5 combines with J gene TRBJ1-2, with D uncertain. Trimming left V 5 bases short and J 0 bases short, with 13 bases between. Germline CDR1 MNHEY, CDR2 SVGAGI. This CDR3 region has 15 residues. This CDR3 is CASSPYTDTNYGYTF. The CDR3 DNA reads as TGTGCCAGCAGTCCCTATACAGACACTAACTATGGCTACACCTTC.

This clone was seen only once. The chain combines TRBV11-2 with TRBJ2-6, with unresolved D. CDR1 and CDR2 (germline): SGHAT, FQNNGV. The CDR3 extends over 15 amino acids. Trimming took 5 bases from V and 4 from J, leaving 12 bases between them. CDR3: CASSRPTAGANVLTF. CDR3 in DNA: TGTGCCAGCAGCCGCCCGACCGCCGGGGCCAACGTCCTGACTTTC.

This chain links TRBV5-1 with TRBJ1-3; D might be TRBD1 (6 bases). In germline, CDR1 is SGHRS, CDR2 YFSETQ. There are 13 residues in the CDR3. V was cut by 1 base and J by 8 bases, with 10 bases left in between. CDR3 amino acids: CASSLNREDTIYF. DNA of the CDR3: TGCGCCAGCAGCTTGAACAGGGAGGACACCATATATTTT.

The CDR3: CASSEDSPNTGELFF. CDR3 sequence (DNA): TGTGCCAGCAGTGAAGACAGCCCGAACACCGGGGAGCTGTTTTTT. The chain is built from TRBV2 and TRBJ2-2, with unresolved D. Trimming removed 1 base from V and 0 bases from J, with 6 bases in between. Germline V gene lookup returns CDR1 SNHLY and CDR2 FYNNEI. CDR3 length: 15 amino acids.

The chain is built from TRBV5-4 and TRBJ1-3; TRBD1 might be the D (5 bases). CDR3 length: 15 amino acids. The germline V and J ends were trimmed by 4 bases and 0 bases, with 11 bases remaining between them. Germline V CDR1 and CDR2: SGHNT, YYREEE (reference sequence). This CDR3 reads CASSVTGVSGNTIYF. The DNA of the CDR3 is TGTGCCAGCAGCGTAACAGGAGTCTCTGGAAACACCATATATTTT.

V gene TRBV12-5 combines with J gene TRBJ2-2, with unresolved D. Germline-derived CDR1 and CDR2 are LGHNT and FRNRAP. V was pared by 4 bases and J by 2 bases, with 8 bases between. CDR3 length: 14 residues. CDR3 nucleotides: TGTGCTAGTGGTTCCCAAACCAACACCGGGGAGCTGTTTTTT. Its protein product is CASGSQTNTGELFF.

This chain connects TRBV5-6 to TRBJ1-5; D remains unclear. CDR1 is SGHDT, CDR2 YYEEEE, per germline. V lost 4 bases and J 7 bases, leaving 18 bases between the germline ends. This CDR3 region has 15 residues. The CDR3 nucleotides read TGTGCCAGCAGCCAGACACCGGGCGGTCCACAGCCCCAGCATTTT. Translated: CASSQTPGGPQPQHF.

This clone was observed a single time. The genes are TRBV5-6 and TRBJ2-2, with 9 positions matching TRBD1. The CDR3 contains 15 residues. Germline CDR1 is SGHDT and CDR2 is YYEEEE. Trimming cost V 3 bases and J 4 bases; bases outside gene matches: 4. In nucleotides, the CDR3 is TGTGCCAGCAGCTACAACAGGGGGCCCACCGGGGAGCTGTTTTTT. Its protein product is CASSYNRGPTGELFF. The variable domain in full, with the rest retrieved from reference TRBV5-6 and TRBJ2-2, is DAGVTQSPTHLIKTRGQQVTLRCSPKSGHDTVSWYQQALGQGPQFIFQYYEEEERQRGNFPDRFSGHQFPNYSSELNVNALLLGDSALYLCASSYNRGPTGELFFGEGSRLTVL.

The chain couples TRBV21-1 to TRBJ1-6; the tabulated D call, TRBD1, remains unverified against the DNA. TRBV21-1 is reported as a pseudogene. The CDR3 covers 18 residues. The CDR3 reads CASSPIPPGSSYNSPLHF. CDR3 coding DNA: TGTGCCAGCAGCCCTATCCCACCAGGTAGCTCCTATAATTCACCCCTCCACTTT.

The chain joins TRBV5-1 to TRBJ1-2; D is unclear. Germline CDR1 and CDR2: SGHRS and YFSETQ. With 4 bases removed from V and 8 bases from J, the gap between germline ends came to 15 bases. The CDR3 length is 13 residues. The CDR3 nucleotides are TGCGCCAGCAGCGCGGACGGCCTGGGGGGCTACACCTTC. Amino acids: CASSADGLGGYTF.

V usage is TRBV5-6 and J usage is TRBJ2-3; TRBD2 agrees at 7 bases. V dropped 2 bases and J dropped 0; count of bases not matched to a gene: 3. This CDR3 comprises 15 residues. Germline-derived CDR1 and CDR2 are SGHDT and YYEEEE. The CDR3 DNA reads TGTGCCAGCAGCTTAAGGCGGGGGAGCACAGATACGCAGTATTTT. Translating it yields CASSLRRGSTDTQYF. Together with reference TRBV5-6 and TRBJ2-3, the CDR3 gives the full variable domain: DAGVTQSPTHLIKTRGQQVTLRCSPKSGHDTVSWYQQALGQGPQFIFQYYEEEERQRGNFPDRFSGHQFPNYSSELNVNALLLGDSALYLCASSLRRGSTDTQYFGPGTRLTVL.